This T cell receptor (beta chain) was retrieved from a study of blood T cell repertoires in COVID-19. Overall study context: The United States, Italy and Spain were the sources of the acute and convalescent COVID-19 samples. T cells, B-cell-depleted T cells, or PBMCs provided the cDNA or gDNA that served as material.

Study processing details: From reference gene primer amplification, estimates of nucleated cell counts were derived. Sequencing used immunoSEQ multiplex PCR; TCRdb keeps in-frame clones, though not all of them. The V and J calls and clone size were taken over from that table, and D and trimming were inferred from the DNA. The repertoire holds about 70,000 clones, with 75% to 90% as singletons. Sequencing was carried out using peripheral blood. This receptor was taken from a man in his 70s who had recovered from COVID-19.

CDR3 DNA sequence: TGTGCCAGCAGCTTCAACGGGTTTGATGAAAAACTGTTTTTT. Translation gives CASSFNGFDEKLFF. The chain recombines TRBV11-2 with TRBJ1-4; D call uncertain. This CDR3 has 14 residues. CDR1 and CDR2 (germline): SGHAT, FQNNGV. The germline V and J ends were trimmed by 3 bases and 6 bases, with 11 bases remaining between them.